These T cell receptor beta chains were read from a single sample in a study of blood T cell repertoires in COVID-19. TCRdb's copy holds only in-frame clones and misses some; the assay was immunoSEQ multiplex PCR. The table lists some 220,000 clones, about 86% of them singletons, with 2% to 2.5% in the top ten. Sequenced material: peripheral blood. The receptor set was obtained from a woman between 55 and 75 years old with acute or convalescent COVID-19. The CDR3 runs from the conserved cysteine through the conserved F or W. The order of the fields is clone size, V gene, J gene, D gene, CDR3 DNA, CDR3 protein. The D gene is left open where the match is weak. Rows may omit the clone size; those that give it use once, few, many or a size class.

size: .; V: TRBV3-1/TRBV3-2; J: TRBJ1-3; D: TRBD1; DNA: TGTGCCAGCAGCCCGGGACAGGGGGCTGGAAACACCATATATTTT; CDR3: CASSPGQGAGNTIYF
size: .; V: TRBV5-6; J: TRBJ1-2; D: TRBD1; DNA: TGTGCCAGCAGCTCGACAGGGGTCTATGGCTACACCTTC; CDR3: CASSSTGVYGYTF
size: .; V: TRBV27; J: TRBJ1-2; D: TRBD1; DNA: TGTGCCAGCAGTCCCCAGGGGACAGCTAACTATGGCTACACCTTC; CDR3: CASSPQGTANYGYTF
size: .; V: TRBV6-6; J: TRBJ1-2; D: .; DNA: TGTGCCAGCAGGGCGGCAGGGGTTAACTATGGCTACACCTTC; CDR3: CASRAAGVNYGYTF
size: .; V: TRBV7-9; J: TRBJ2-2; D: TRBD1; DNA: TGTGCCAGCAGCTTAAGTGGACAGGCCACCGGGGAGCTGTTTTTT; CDR3: CASSLSGQATGELFF
size: .; V: TRBV7-2; J: TRBJ2-1; D: TRBD2; DNA: TGTGCCAGCAGCTTACGGTCAGGACTAGCGGGGTATGAGCAGTTCTTC; CDR3: CASSLRSGLAGYEQFF
size: .; V: TRBV6-1; J: TRBJ2-7; D: .; DNA: TGTGCCAGCAGTGAAAAGGGGGAGGGCGAGCAGTACTTC; CDR3: CASSEKGEGEQYF
size: .; V: TRBV6-5; J: TRBJ2-2; D: .; DNA: TGTGCCAGCAGAGCACGCTCGGGAGAGACCGGGGAGCTGTTTTTT; CDR3: CASRARSGETGELFF
size: .; V: TRBV28; J: TRBJ1-2; D: .; DNA: TGTGCCAGCAGTGACGCCGGGACTAACTATGGCTACACCTTC; CDR3: CASSDAGTNYGYTF
size: .; V: TRBV29-1; J: TRBJ1-2; D: TRBD1; DNA: TGCAGCGTTGGAACAGGGGCCACTTTAGACTATGGCTACACCTTC; CDR3: CSVGTGATLDYGYTF
size: .; V: TRBV5-1; J: TRBJ1-2; D: .; DNA: TGCGCCAGCAGCTTGGCCGAGGGTGGCTACACCTTC; CDR3: CASSLAEGGYTF
size: .; V: TRBV6-5; J: TRBJ2-7; D: .; DNA: TGTGCCAGCAGCTGGACAGTACAGAGCTCCTACGAGCAGTACTTC; CDR3: CASSWTVQSSYEQYF
size: .; V: TRBV4-2; J: TRBJ1-3; D: .; DNA: TGTGCCAGCAGCCAGACAGATACTGGAAACACCATATATTTT; CDR3: CASSQTDTGNTIYF
size: .; V: TRBV19; J: TRBJ2-7; D: .; DNA: TGTGCCAGTAGTCCCTGGGACACCTCCTACGAGCAGTACTTC; CDR3: CASSPWDTSYEQYF
size: .; V: TRBV20-1; J: TRBJ1-1; D: .; DNA: TGCAGTGCTAGTTTTCGGGGATGGAACACTGAAGCTTTCTTT; CDR3: CSASFRGWNTEAFF
size: .; V: TRBV7-3; J: TRBJ2-5; D: TRBD1; DNA: TGTGCCAGCAGCTCTGGACAGGGGGCTCGGGAGACCCAGTACTTC; CDR3: CASSSGQGARETQYF
size: .; V: TRBV19; J: TRBJ1-2; D: TRBD1; DNA: TGTGCCAGTAGTATGCGGGGTGGGACAGGGGGCGCCGTGAATGGCTACACCTTC; CDR3: CASSMRGGTGGAVNGYTF
size: .; V: TRBV29-1; J: TRBJ1-2; D: .; DNA: TGCAGCGTGACCCCGGGGGAAGGCTACACCTTC; CDR3: CSVTPGEGYTF
size: .; V: TRBV19; J: TRBJ1-6; D: TRBD1; DNA: TGTGCCAGTAGAAAGACAGGGGCCAATTCACCCCTCCACTTT; CDR3: CASRKTGANSPLHF
size: .; V: TRBV9; J: TRBJ2-5; D: .; DNA: TGTGCCAGCAGCGTAGGGGCATCGTACCAAGAGACCCAGTACTTC; CDR3: CASSVGASYQETQYF
size: once; V: TRBV29-1; J: TRBJ2-1; D: TRBD1; DNA: TGCAGCGTTCTAGGGGGCCAAAGCTCCTACAATGAGCAGTTCTTC; CDR3: CSVLGGQSSYNEQFF
size: .; V: TRBV5-6; J: TRBJ1-2; D: .; DNA: TGTGCCAGCAGCTTGCCTCCAGGTACCTATGGCTACACCTTC; CDR3: CASSLPPGTYGYTF
size: .; V: TRBV30; J: TRBJ2-5; D: .; DNA: TGTGCCTGGAGTGGGGGGGGCCGAGAGACCCAGTACTTC; CDR3: CAWSGGGRETQYF
size: .; V: TRBV11-2; J: TRBJ2-2; D: TRBD2; DNA: TGTGCCAGCAGCCCCAGAGCGGGGGCGAACACCGGGGAGCTGTTTTTT; CDR3: CASSPRAGANTGELFF
size: .; V: TRBV29-1; J: TRBJ2-7; D: TRBD1; DNA: TGCAGCGGGGGACAGGTGAACGAGCAGTACTTC; CDR3: CSGGQVNEQYF
size: .; V: TRBV6-5; J: TRBJ1-4; D: .; DNA: TGTGCCAGCAGTTACTCGACAGGCCTGAATGAAAAACTGTTTTTT; CDR3: CASSYSTGLNEKLFF
size: .; V: TRBV6-6; J: TRBJ1-4; D: .; DNA: TGTGCCAGCAGTTGGGCGGGGGGGTCTAATGAAAAACTGTTTTTT; CDR3: CASSWAGGSNEKLFF
size: .; V: TRBV30; J: TRBJ1-6; D: TRBD1; DNA: TGTGCCTGGAGTGCCGGTAACAGACAGGGAAGGGGTTCACCCCTCCACTTT; CDR3: CAWSAGNRQGRGSPLHF
size: .; V: TRBV4-1; J: TRBJ1-5; D: .; DNA: TGCGCCAGCAGCCAAGATGGTTCACACAATAGCAATCAGCCCCAGCATTTT; CDR3: CASSQDGSHNSNQPQHF
size: .; V: TRBV19; J: TRBJ1-2; D: TRBD1; DNA: TGTGCCAGTAGTTCTACAGGGGGCTATGGCTACACCTTC; CDR3: CASSSTGGYGYTF
size: .; V: TRBV18; J: TRBJ1-2; D: TRBD1; DNA: TGTGCCAGCTCACCCAGCAGGACAGGCTATGGCTACACCTTC; CDR3: CASSPSRTGYGYTF
size: .; V: TRBV27; J: TRBJ1-2; D: .; DNA: TGTGCCAGCAGACGTTTGTCTCAGGATGGCTACACCTTC; CDR3: CASRRLSQDGYTF
size: once; V: TRBV4-1; J: TRBJ1-2; D: TRBD1; DNA: TGCGCCAGCAGCGCGGGACAGGGGAACTATGGCTACACCTTC; CDR3: CASSAGQGNYGYTF
size: .; V: TRBV3-1/TRBV3-2; J: TRBJ2-5; D: .; DNA: TGTGCCAGCAGCCAAGATCTAGGGGGAAACCAAGAGACCCAGTACTTC; CDR3: CASSQDLGGNQETQYF
size: .; V: TRBV5-1; J: TRBJ2-3; D: TRBD2; DNA: TGCGCCAGCAGCCGGGGACTAGCGGGGGCCCATTACACAGATACGCAGTATTTT; CDR3: CASSRGLAGAHYTDTQYF
size: .; V: TRBV9; J: TRBJ1-4; D: .; DNA: TGTGCCAGCAGCCCCGTTAATAATGAAAAACTGTTTTTT; CDR3: CASSPVNNEKLFF
size: .; V: TRBV28; J: TRBJ1-5; D: .; DNA: TGTGCCAGCAGTTTGCAGGGGCGAGGCAATCAGCCCCAGCATTTT; CDR3: CASSLQGRGNQPQHF
size: .; V: TRBV7-8; J: TRBJ2-3; D: TRBD2; DNA: TGTGCCAGCAGCTTTAATCTAGCGGGGATCTCAGATACGCAGTATTTT; CDR3: CASSFNLAGISDTQYF
size: .; V: TRBV25-1; J: TRBJ2-7; D: TRBD2; DNA: TGTGCCAGCAGTGGGACTAGCGGGAGGTACGAGCAGTACTTC; CDR3: CASSGTSGRYEQYF
size: once; V: TRBV7-2; J: TRBJ2-2; D: .; DNA: TGTGCCAGCAGCCGCGGGACCTTGAACACCGGGGAGCTGTTTTTT; CDR3: CASSRGTLNTGELFF
size: once; V: TRBV7-9; J: TRBJ2-1; D: .; DNA: TGTGCCAGCAGCTTAGTGAGTATCAGGGCGGATGAGCAGTTCTTC; CDR3: CASSLVSIRADEQFF
size: .; V: TRBV2; J: TRBJ1-1; D: TRBD1; DNA: TGTGCCAGCAGCGGACAGGGGAATGAAGCTTTCTTT; CDR3: CASSGQGNEAFF
size: .; V: TRBV10-3; J: TRBJ1-1; D: TRBD1; DNA: TGTGCCATCAGTGAGTTTCAGACAGGGTACACTGAAGCTTTCTTT; CDR3: CAISEFQTGYTEAFF
size: .; V: TRBV29-1; J: TRBJ2-7; D: TRBD1; DNA: TGCAGCGCCGGGAGGACAGGGGGGGGCGGCGAGCAGTACTTC; CDR3: CSAGRTGGGGEQYF
size: .; V: TRBV5-1; J: TRBJ1-2; D: TRBD1; DNA: TGCGCCAGCAGCTGGACAGGTGCTAACTATGGCTACACCTTC; CDR3: CASSWTGANYGYTF
size: once; V: TRBV2; J: TRBJ1-1; D: .; DNA: TGTGCCAGCAGTGAGGCCCCCGGGTATCGCGCTGAAGCTTTCTTT; CDR3: CASSEAPGYRAEAFF
size: .; V: TRBV3-1/TRBV3-2; J: TRBJ1-2; D: TRBD1; DNA: TGTGCCAGCAGCCAAGGGCCTCTCGGGACAGGATATGGCTACACCTTC; CDR3: CASSQGPLGTGYGYTF
size: .; V: TRBV9; J: TRBJ2-6; D: .; DNA: TGTGCCAGCAGCCCCCGAAGTAGTATCGCAGGGGCCAACGTCCTGACTTTC; CDR3: CASSPRSSIAGANVLTF
size: .; V: TRBV4-1; J: TRBJ2-7; D: TRBD2; DNA: TGCGCCAGCAGCCAGTCTAGCGGGTATACATACGAGCAGTACTTC; CDR3: CASSQSSGYTYEQYF
size: once; V: TRBV28; J: TRBJ2-5; D: TRBD2; DNA: TGTGCCAGCAGTTCACGTAGCGGGGGGGCTAGAGAGACCCAGTACTTC; CDR3: CASSSRSGGARETQYF
size: .; V: TRBV30; J: TRBJ2-3; D: .; DNA: TGTGCCTGGAGTTATCTCGGGGTGAGCACAGATACGCAGTATTTT; CDR3: CAWSYLGVSTDTQYF
size: few; V: TRBV3-1/TRBV3-2; J: TRBJ2-1; D: .; DNA: TGTGCCAGCAGCCGGAACCCCGGGAGCTACAATGAGCAGTTCTTC; CDR3: CASSRNPGSYNEQFF
size: few; V: TRBV18; J: TRBJ1-2; D: TRBD1; DNA: TGTGCCAGCTCACAGGACAGGGGGGTCCATGGCTACACCTTC; CDR3: CASSQDRGVHGYTF
size: .; V: TRBV5-8; J: TRBJ1-2; D: TRBD1; DNA: TGTGCCAGCAGCTATTCTACGGGACAGGGTGACTATGGCTACACCTTC; CDR3: CASSYSTGQGDYGYTF